This T cell receptor (beta chain) was identified in a study of cytomegalovirus exposure and HLA in healthy donors. Study-level points and caveats: When presence/absence was analysed, sequencing depth was taken to be roughly uniform across donors. The HLA-A and HLA-B alleles of most subjects were reportedly predicted accurately from TCR beta sequences. Some TCR beta chains (roughly 160 of them) were listed as cytomegalovirus-associated.

With regard to this clone: Its antigen is not known.

V shed 6 bases and J shed 8 bases, with 19 bases lying between them. The CDR3 consists of 14 residues. The germline gives CDR1 GTSNPN, CDR2 SVGIG (reference sequence). Vbeta (60) and Jbeta (13) primers were used in the PCR. TCRdb's copy holds only in-frame clones and misses some; the assay was immunoSEQ multiplex PCR. This sample's table has some 83,000 clones. The clonotype originates from a woman aged 25 to 39 in good health and CMV-seronegative. The sequenced sample consisted of PBMCs. This chain connects TRBV30 to TRBJ1-4; the D is unclear. CDR3 nucleotide sequence: TGTGCCTGTCCATCCGACTCCGGGTTCGAAAAACTGTTTTTT. Translated, it gives CACPSDSGFEKLFF.